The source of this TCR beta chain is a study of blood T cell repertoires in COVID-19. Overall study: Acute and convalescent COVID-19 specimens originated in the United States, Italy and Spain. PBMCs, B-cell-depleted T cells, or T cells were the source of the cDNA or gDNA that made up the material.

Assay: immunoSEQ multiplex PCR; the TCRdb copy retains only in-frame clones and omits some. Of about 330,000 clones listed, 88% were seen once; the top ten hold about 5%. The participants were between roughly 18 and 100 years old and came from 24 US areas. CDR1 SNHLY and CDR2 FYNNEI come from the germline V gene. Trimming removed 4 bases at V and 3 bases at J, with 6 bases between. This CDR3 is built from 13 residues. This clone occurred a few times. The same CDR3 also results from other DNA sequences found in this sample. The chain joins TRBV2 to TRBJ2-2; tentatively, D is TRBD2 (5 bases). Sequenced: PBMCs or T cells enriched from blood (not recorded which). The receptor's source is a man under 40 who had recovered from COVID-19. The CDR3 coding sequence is TGTGCCAGCAGTGTGCGGGACACCGGGGAGCTGTTTTTT. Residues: CASSVRDTGELFF.